Listed below are T cell receptor beta chains from one sample, sequenced in a study of a mutant IDH1 vaccine in newly diagnosed glioma. TCRdb's table, derived via immunoSEQ multiplex PCR, lists solely in-frame clones and lacks some. Here the sample spans about 36,000 clones, about 80% being singletons. For these TCRs, the target antigens are not known. Specimen: peripheral blood mononuclear cells (PBMCs), collected from a glioma patient whose treatment included an IDH1 peptide vaccine. Every receptor here comes from a woman aged 25 to 39 with glioma. Some clones in this sample may be carry-over from other donors' samples. CDR3s include the opening cysteine and the closing phenylalanine or tryptophan. Fields, in order: clone size, J gene, V gene, D gene, CDR3 DNA, CDR3 protein. The D gene is left open where the match is weak. The listing skips clone size in some rows; elsewhere it reads once, few, many or a size class.

abundance: .; j_gene: TRBJ1-2; v_gene: TRBV10-3; d_gene: .; CDR3nt: TGTGCCATCAGTGACCCGTCAGGGCGCTTCTATGGCTACACCTTC; CDR3aa: CAISDPSGRFYGYTF
abundance: .; j_gene: TRBJ2-7; v_gene: TRBV9; d_gene: .; CDR3nt: TGTGCCAGCAGCGTAGGGAGGAGCTCCTACGAGCAGTACTTC; CDR3aa: CASSVGRSSYEQYF
abundance: .; j_gene: TRBJ2-3; v_gene: TRBV19; d_gene: TRBD2; CDR3nt: TGTGCCAGTAATAGCGGGCACAGCACAGATACGCAGTATTTT; CDR3aa: CASNSGHSTDTQYF
abundance: .; j_gene: TRBJ2-1; v_gene: TRBV27; d_gene: .; CDR3nt: TGTGCCAGCAGTTTTCTGGCACACAATGAGCAGTTCTTC; CDR3aa: CASSFLAHNEQFF
abundance: once; j_gene: TRBJ2-6; v_gene: TRBV28; d_gene: TRBD2; CDR3nt: TGTGCCAGCAGTTCCCCCCTCCCCGCGGGAGAGGCTGGGGCCAACGTCCTGACTTTC; CDR3aa: CASSSPLPAGEAGANVLTF
abundance: .; j_gene: TRBJ1-4; v_gene: TRBV7-2; d_gene: TRBD1; CDR3nt: TGTGCCAGCAGCTCAGCGGTGACAGGGGTTCAAAAACTGTTTTTT; CDR3aa: CASSSAVTGVQKLFF
abundance: .; j_gene: TRBJ2-1; v_gene: TRBV5-1; d_gene: .; CDR3nt: TGCGCCAGCAGCTTCCCCTCTGACATGGCTGAGCAGTTCTTC; CDR3aa: CASSFPSDMAEQFF
abundance: .; j_gene: TRBJ1-2; v_gene: TRBV30; d_gene: .; CDR3nt: TGTGCCTGGAGCCGGGACGGTGGCTATGGCTACACCTTC; CDR3aa: CAWSRDGGYGYTF
abundance: .; j_gene: TRBJ2-2; v_gene: TRBV15; d_gene: .; CDR3nt: TGTGCCACCGCCACGGGGACTGCGAACACCGGGGAGCTGTTTTTT; CDR3aa: CATATGTANTGELFF
abundance: .; j_gene: TRBJ2-1; v_gene: TRBV11-3; d_gene: .; CDR3nt: TGTGCCAGCAGTCCTACTAGTAAAGACAATGAGCAGTTCTTC; CDR3aa: CASSPTSKDNEQFF
abundance: once; j_gene: TRBJ2-2; v_gene: TRBV2; d_gene: TRBD1; CDR3nt: TGTGCCAGCCTCGGGACAGGGAATACCGGGGAGCTGTTTTTT; CDR3aa: CASLGTGNTGELFF
abundance: .; j_gene: TRBJ2-2; v_gene: TRBV4-2; d_gene: .; CDR3nt: TGTGCCAGCAGCCAAGCGGGGACCGGGGAGCTGTTTTTT; CDR3aa: CASSQAGTGELFF
abundance: .; j_gene: TRBJ2-2; v_gene: TRBV11-3; d_gene: .; CDR3nt: TGTGCCAGCAGCTTAGGGTTCGGGAAGGGCGCGAACACCGGGGAGCTGTTTTTT; CDR3aa: CASSLGFGKGANTGELFF
abundance: once; j_gene: TRBJ2-3; v_gene: TRBV4-1; d_gene: TRBD2; CDR3nt: TGCGCCAGCAGCCAAGACAATAGACTAGCGGGAGGGGTAGATACGCAGTATTTT; CDR3aa: CASSQDNRLAGGVDTQYF
abundance: .; j_gene: TRBJ2-5; v_gene: TRBV4-2; d_gene: .; CDR3nt: TGTGCCAGCAGCGCTCGACGGCGGGAGACCCAGTACTTC; CDR3aa: CASSARRRETQYF
abundance: .; j_gene: TRBJ2-1; v_gene: TRBV11-2; d_gene: TRBD2; CDR3nt: TGTGCCAGCAGCTTGGGGAGGGCCGGGAATGAGCAGTTCTTC; CDR3aa: CASSLGRAGNEQFF
abundance: few; j_gene: TRBJ2-1; v_gene: TRBV4-1; d_gene: .; CDR3nt: TGCGCCAGCAGAGGGAGCAATGAGCAGTTCTTC; CDR3aa: CASRGSNEQFF